Sequencing of this T cell receptor (beta chain) was carried out in a study of sequential checkpoint blockade in melanoma. Overall study: Patients were randomized 1:1 to nivolumab-then-ipilimumab or ipilimumab-then-nivolumab first-line.

The assay was immunoSEQ multiplex PCR, and TCRdb's table has in-frame clones only and misses some. The sample includes approximately 9,000 clones, around 73% of them seen just once. As for treatment: randomized to nivolumab then ipilimumab (arm A) or the reverse (arm B). From thawed PBMCs, live CD3+CD8+ cells negative for CD19 and CD56 were sorted. V was cut by 2 bases and J by 3 bases, with 7 bases left in between. In germline, CDR1 is MNHEY, CDR2 SMNVEV (reference sequence). The CDR3 extends over 13 amino acids. The source is a human donor with melanoma. The sample was CD8+ T cells sorted from blood (inferred from file names), taken from a patient given nivolumab and ipilimumab in sequence. The chain employs TRBV27 and TRBJ1-1; a possible D gene is TRBD1 (6 bases). The CDR3 bases are TGTGCCAGCAGTTTAGAGGGGGACACTGAAGCTTTCTTT. Translated, it gives CASSLEGDTEAFF.